Sequencing of this T cell receptor (beta chain) was carried out in a study of blood T cell repertoires in COVID-19. For the study at large: Collection of acute and convalescent COVID-19 samples took place in the United States, Italy and Spain. The analysed material was cDNA or gDNA that came from T cells, B-cell-depleted T cells, or PBMCs.

Trimming stripped 2 bases from V and 7 bases from J, with 16 bases between. Looked up from germline, CDR1 is WNHNN and CDR2 is SYGVQD (reference sequence). The CDR3 is made up of 15 amino acids. TCRdb's table, derived via immunoSEQ multiplex PCR, lists solely in-frame clones and lacks some. The sample carries 40,000 to 50,000 clones, 90% recorded once. V is TRBV10-1 and J is TRBJ2-3; D may be TRBD1 (6 bases). The TCR was taken from an older man with acute or convalescent COVID-19. Sequenced: peripheral blood. Here the CDR3 DNA reads TGCGCCAGCAGTGAGCCAACAGGGACATCCTATACGCAGTATTTT. This codes for CASSEPTGTSYTQYF.